These T cell receptor beta chains were read from a single sample in a study of cytomegalovirus exposure and HLA in healthy donors. This table comes from immunoSEQ multiplex PCR, and its TCRdb copy is limited to in-frame clones, with some not included. The sample contains 85,000 to 130,000 clones, approximately 70% of which appear only once. Sample: PBMCs. The source is a boy aged 5-17 years in good health and CMV-seronegative. Each CDR3 is given with its conserved first and last residue. A D gene is named only where the DNA matches it firmly. Clone size appears in some rows only: once, few, many, or a class for an expanded clone.

size: once; D: TRBD1; J: TRBJ2-5; V: TRBV19; DNA: TGTGCCAGTAGTCTACAGGGGTATCAAGAGACCCAGTACTTC; CDR3: CASSLQGYQETQYF
size: -; D: -; J: TRBJ1-2; V: TRBV6-1; DNA: TGTGCCAGCAACACTAACTATGGCTACACCTTC; CDR3: CASNTNYGYTF
size: -; D: TRBD1; J: TRBJ1-2; V: TRBV11-2; DNA: TGTGCCAGCAGCCAGGGGACAGAGTATGGCTACACCTTC; CDR3: CASSQGTEYGYTF
size: -; D: -; J: TRBJ2-1; V: TRBV2; DNA: TGTGCCAGCAGAGTAGCCAATGAGCAGTTCTTC; CDR3: CASRVANEQFF
size: -; D: -; J: TRBJ1-5; V: TRBV7-8; DNA: TGTGCCAGCAGCTCCCATCCGGGATATTCTAGCAATCAGCCCCAGCATTTT; CDR3: CASSSHPGYSSNQPQHF
size: -; D: -; J: TRBJ2-2; V: TRBV7-3; DNA: TGTGCCAGCAGCATGACAGTTACCGGGGAGCTGTTTTTT; CDR3: CASSMTVTGELFF
size: -; D: -; J: TRBJ2-3; V: TRBV6-4; DNA: TGTGCCAGCAGTGACGAGGTTACCACAGATACGCAGTATTTT; CDR3: CASSDEVTTDTQYF
size: -; D: TRBD1; J: TRBJ2-3; V: TRBV28; DNA: TGTGCCAGCAGGGGAGAGAAGGGACAGGGGGCCCGGGGGAGCACAGATACGCAGTATTTT; CDR3: CASRGEKGQGARGSTDTQYF
size: -; D: TRBD1; J: TRBJ2-2; V: TRBV5-1; DNA: TGCGCCAGCAGCTTGGGGGACAGCGGTAGCACCGGGGAGCTGTTTTTT; CDR3: CASSLGDSGSTGELFF
size: few; D: -; J: TRBJ2-7; V: TRBV5-4; DNA: TGTGCCAGCACCTCCGGGTCGGGCTCCTACGAGCAGTACTTC; CDR3: CASTSGSGSYEQYF
size: few; D: TRBD2; J: TRBJ2-5; V: TRBV5-6; DNA: TGTGCCAGCAGCGCGGGGACTATTAGGGAGACCCAGTACTTC; CDR3: CASSAGTIRETQYF
size: -; D: TRBD1; J: TRBJ1-5; V: TRBV5-6; DNA: TGTGCCAGCAGCACCCAACGGAGGGGGCTATTCAATCAGCCCCAGCATTTT; CDR3: CASSTQRRGLFNQPQHF
size: -; D: TRBD1; J: TRBJ1-1; V: TRBV10-3; DNA: TGTGCCATCAGGGGACAGGGACCTACCACTGAAGCTTTCTTT; CDR3: CAIRGQGPTTEAFF
size: -; D: -; J: TRBJ1-2; V: TRBV2; DNA: TGTGCCAGCAGTGAAGGCAGGAAGTATGGCTACACCTTC; CDR3: CASSEGRKYGYTF
size: -; D: TRBD1; J: TRBJ1-2; V: TRBV28; DNA: TGTGCCAGCAGCCAGACAGGGTATGGCTACACCTTC; CDR3: CASSQTGYGYTF
size: -; D: -; J: TRBJ1-5; V: TRBV6-4; DNA: TGTGCCAGCAGTGAACGCCTCGGTCAGCCCCAGCATTTT; CDR3: CASSERLGQPQHF
size: -; D: TRBD2; J: TRBJ2-7; V: TRBV7-2; DNA: TGTGCCAGCAGCTTAGCGGCTAGCGGAGGCTACGAGCAGTACTTC; CDR3: CASSLAASGGYEQYF
size: -; D: -; J: TRBJ2-2; V: TRBV19; DNA: TGTGCCAGTAAGGATTTAGGCGGGGCCCAAACCGGGGAGCTGTTTTTT; CDR3: CASKDLGGAQTGELFF
size: -; D: -; J: TRBJ1-2; V: TRBV6-5; DNA: TGTGCCAGCAGTTACGGGGGGGTTAGCTATGGCTACACCTTC; CDR3: CASSYGGVSYGYTF
size: -; D: -; J: TRBJ2-7; V: TRBV2; DNA: TGTGCCAGCAGGGAACAGGGCTACGAGCAGTACTTC; CDR3: CASREQGYEQYF
size: -; D: -; J: TRBJ2-2; V: TRBV6-1; DNA: TGTGCCAGCACCACCGGGGTTGGGACCGGGGAGCTGTTTTTT; CDR3: CASTTGVGTGELFF
size: -; D: TRBD1; J: TRBJ2-3; V: TRBV10-3; DNA: TGTGCCATCAGTCCGGGACAGGGGGGGAATACGCAGTATTTT; CDR3: CAISPGQGGNTQYF
size: -; D: -; J: TRBJ1-3; V: TRBV5-1; DNA: TGCGCCAGCAGCTTGACTAGCTACTCTGGAAACACCATATATTTT; CDR3: CASSLTSYSGNTIYF
size: -; D: -; J: TRBJ1-5; V: TRBV19; DNA: TGTGCCAGTAGTCCCAGGGCCCCAGTTCCTAGTCAGCCCCAGCATTTT; CDR3: CASSPRAPVPSQPQHF
size: few; D: -; J: TRBJ1-1; V: TRBV28; DNA: TGTGCCAGCAGCTCTTTAGGAGGGACTCTATCCTCTGAAGCTTTCTTT; CDR3: CASSSLGGTLSSEAFF
size: -; D: -; J: TRBJ1-1; V: TRBV6-5; DNA: TGTGCCAGCAGTTACGAAACAGGACGGAACACTGAAGCTTTCTTT; CDR3: CASSYETGRNTEAFF
size: few; D: -; J: TRBJ1-1; V: TRBV30; DNA: TGTGCCTGGGGGCCTGACCGATTGAACACTGAAGCTTTCTTT; CDR3: CAWGPDRLNTEAFF
size: -; D: TRBD1; J: TRBJ2-7; V: TRBV6-1; DNA: TGTGCCAGCAGTTCCGGACAGGGAAAATCCTACGAGCAGTACTTC; CDR3: CASSSGQGKSYEQYF
size: few; D: -; J: TRBJ1-1; V: TRBV2; DNA: TGTGCGAGCAGCGTCCGGGGCACTGAAGCTTTCTTT; CDR3: CASSVRGTEAFF
size: -; D: TRBD1; J: TRBJ1-1; V: TRBV30; DNA: TGTGCCTCGCAGGGGACAGGGAACACTGAAGCTTTCTTT; CDR3: CASQGTGNTEAFF
size: -; D: -; J: TRBJ1-6; V: TRBV6-5; DNA: TGTGCCAGCGGGGGCCGAAATTCACCCCTCCACTTT; CDR3: CASGGRNSPLHF
size: few; D: -; J: TRBJ1-2; V: TRBV10-3; DNA: TGTGCCATCAGTGGAGTTCGGGATGACTATGGCTACACCTTC; CDR3: CAISGVRDDYGYTF
size: once; D: -; J: TRBJ1-1; V: TRBV30; DNA: TGTGCCTGGAGTGCGGGGGGCACTGAAGCTTTCTTT; CDR3: CAWSAGGTEAFF
size: -; D: -; J: TRBJ2-7; V: TRBV5-1; DNA: TGCGCCAGCAGCACCTCACAGGTGCCTACCAAGCAGTACTTC; CDR3: CASSTSQVPTKQYF